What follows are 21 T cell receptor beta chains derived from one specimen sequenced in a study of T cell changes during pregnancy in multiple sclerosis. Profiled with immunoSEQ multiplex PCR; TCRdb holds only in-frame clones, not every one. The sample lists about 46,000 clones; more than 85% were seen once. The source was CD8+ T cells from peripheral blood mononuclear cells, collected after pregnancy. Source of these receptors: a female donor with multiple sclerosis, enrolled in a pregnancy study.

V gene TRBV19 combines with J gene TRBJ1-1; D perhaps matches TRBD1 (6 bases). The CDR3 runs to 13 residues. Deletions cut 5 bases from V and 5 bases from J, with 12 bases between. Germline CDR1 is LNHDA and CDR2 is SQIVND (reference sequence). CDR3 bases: TGTGCCAGTAGTCACACAGGGCCAACTGAAGCTTTCTTT. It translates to CASSHTGPTEAFF.

The CDR3 sequence: CASSQEGQGSNQPQHF. The CDR3 DNA reads TGCGCCAGCAGCCAAGAGGGACAGGGAAGCAATCAGCCCCAGCATTTT. The chain uses TRBV4-1 and TRBJ1-5, with 9 bases identical to TRBD1. J lost 1 base, V lost 0 bases, and 1 base had no gene match. The CDR3 runs to 16 residues. The V gene's germline CDR1 is MGHRA and CDR2 YSYEKL.

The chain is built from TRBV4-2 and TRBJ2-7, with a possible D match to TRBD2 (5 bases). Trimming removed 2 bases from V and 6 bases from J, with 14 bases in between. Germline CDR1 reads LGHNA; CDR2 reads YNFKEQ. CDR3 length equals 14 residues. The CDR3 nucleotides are TGTGCCAGCAGCCAATCTCCGGGAAGCCCCGAGCAGTACTTC. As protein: CASSQSPGSPEQYF.

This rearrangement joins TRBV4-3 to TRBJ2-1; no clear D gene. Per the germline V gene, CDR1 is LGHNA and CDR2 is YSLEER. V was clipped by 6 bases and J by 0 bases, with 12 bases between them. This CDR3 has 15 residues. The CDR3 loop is CASRVGATSYNEQFF. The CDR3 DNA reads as TGCGCCAGCAGGGTAGGAGCTACCTCCTACAATGAGCAGTTCTTC.

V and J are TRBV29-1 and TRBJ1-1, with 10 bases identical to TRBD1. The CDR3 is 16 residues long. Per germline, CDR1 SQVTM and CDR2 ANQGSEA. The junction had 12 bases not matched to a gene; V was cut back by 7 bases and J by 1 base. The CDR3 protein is CSGAGTGVQGNTEAFF. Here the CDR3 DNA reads TGCAGCGGGGCAGGGACAGGGGTTCAGGGGAACACTGAAGCTTTCTTT.

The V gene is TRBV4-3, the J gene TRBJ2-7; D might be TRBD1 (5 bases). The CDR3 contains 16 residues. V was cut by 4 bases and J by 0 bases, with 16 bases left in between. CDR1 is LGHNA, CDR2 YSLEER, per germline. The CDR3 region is CASSLSAGLGSYEQYF. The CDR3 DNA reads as TGCGCCAGCAGCCTAAGCGCAGGGTTGGGCTCCTACGAGCAGTACTTC.

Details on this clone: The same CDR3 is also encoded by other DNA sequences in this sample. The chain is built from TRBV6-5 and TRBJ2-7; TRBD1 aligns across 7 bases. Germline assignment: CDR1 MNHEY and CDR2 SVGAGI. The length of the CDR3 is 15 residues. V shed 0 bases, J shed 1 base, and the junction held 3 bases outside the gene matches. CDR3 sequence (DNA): TGTGCCAGCAGTTACTCAGGGGACAGTTCCTACGAGCAGTACTTC. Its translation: CASSYSGDSSYEQYF.

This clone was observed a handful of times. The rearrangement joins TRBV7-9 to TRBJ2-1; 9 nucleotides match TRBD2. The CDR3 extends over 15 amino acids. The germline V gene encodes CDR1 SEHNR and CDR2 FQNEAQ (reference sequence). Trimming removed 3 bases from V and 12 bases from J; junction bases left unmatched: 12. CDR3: CASSFEDLVREGQFF. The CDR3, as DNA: TGTGCCAGCAGCTTTGAGGATTTGGTGCGGGAGGGGCAGTTCTTC.

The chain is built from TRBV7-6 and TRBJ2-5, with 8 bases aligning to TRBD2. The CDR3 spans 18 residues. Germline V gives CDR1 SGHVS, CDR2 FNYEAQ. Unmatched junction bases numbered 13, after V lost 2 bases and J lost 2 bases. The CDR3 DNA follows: TGTGCCAGCAGCTTACCCCCTGGGCAGCGGGAGACACAAGAGACCCAGTACTTC. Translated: CASSLPPGQRETQETQYF.

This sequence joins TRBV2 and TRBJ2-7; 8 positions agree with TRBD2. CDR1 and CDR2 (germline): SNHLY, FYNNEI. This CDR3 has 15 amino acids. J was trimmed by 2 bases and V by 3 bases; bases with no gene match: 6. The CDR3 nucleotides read TGTGCCAGCAGTGAGGATACTAGCGGTACCTACGAGCAGTACTTC. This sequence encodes CASSEDTSGTYEQYF. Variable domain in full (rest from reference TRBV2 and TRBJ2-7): EPEVTQTPSHQVTQMGQEVILRCVPISNHLYFYWYRQILGQKVEFLVSFYNNEISEKSEIFDDQFSVERPDGSNFTLKIRSTKLEDSAMYFCASSEDTSGTYEQYFGPGTRLTVT.

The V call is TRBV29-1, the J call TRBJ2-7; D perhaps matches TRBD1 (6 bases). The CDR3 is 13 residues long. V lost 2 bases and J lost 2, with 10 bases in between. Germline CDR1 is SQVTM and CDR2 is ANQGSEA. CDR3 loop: CSVEQGTAYEQYF. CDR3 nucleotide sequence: TGCAGCGTTGAACAGGGGACGGCCTACGAGCAGTACTTC.

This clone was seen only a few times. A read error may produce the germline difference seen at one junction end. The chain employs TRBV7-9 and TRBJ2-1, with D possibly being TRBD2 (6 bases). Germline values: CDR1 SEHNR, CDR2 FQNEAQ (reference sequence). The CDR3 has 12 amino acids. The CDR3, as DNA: TGCGGCTGGGCTAGCGTGTACAATGAGCAGTTCTTC. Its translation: CGWASVYNEQFF.

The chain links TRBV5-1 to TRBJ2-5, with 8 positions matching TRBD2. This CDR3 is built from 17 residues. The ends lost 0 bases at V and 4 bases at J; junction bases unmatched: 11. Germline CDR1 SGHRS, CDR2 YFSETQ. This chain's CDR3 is CASSLAIKREFRETQYF. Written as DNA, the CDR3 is TGCGCCAGCAGCTTGGCCATCAAGCGGGAGTTTAGAGAGACCCAGTACTTC. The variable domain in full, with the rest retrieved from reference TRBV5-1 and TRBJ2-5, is KAGVTQTPRYLIKTRGQQVTLSCSPISGHRSVSWYQQTPGQGLQFLFEYFSETQRNKGNFPGRFSGRQFSNSRSEMNVSTLELGDSALYLCASSLAIKREFRETQYFGPGTRLLVL.

CDR3 nucleotides: TGTGCCAGCAGCCCCGGGACACCACATGGCTACACCTTC. This translates into CASSPGTPHGYTF. This rearrangement joins TRBV7-9 to TRBJ1-2, with a tentative D call TRBD1 (6 bases). CDR1 SEHNR and CDR2 FQNEAQ come from the germline V gene (reference sequence). This CDR3 has 13 amino acids. Between the trimmed V and J ends, which lost 5 bases and 6 bases, there was a span of 13 bases.

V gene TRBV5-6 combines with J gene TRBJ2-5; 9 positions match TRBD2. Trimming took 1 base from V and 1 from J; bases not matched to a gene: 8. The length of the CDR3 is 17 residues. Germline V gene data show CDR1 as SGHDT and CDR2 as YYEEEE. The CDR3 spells CASSLWAGGPAQETQYF. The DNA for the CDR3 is TGTGCCAGCAGCTTGTGGGCGGGGGGGCCCGCCCAAGAGACCCAGTACTTC.

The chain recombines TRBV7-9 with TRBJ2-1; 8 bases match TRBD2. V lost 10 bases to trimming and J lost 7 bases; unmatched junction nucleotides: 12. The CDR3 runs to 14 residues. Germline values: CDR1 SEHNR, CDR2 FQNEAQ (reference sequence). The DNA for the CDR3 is TGTGCCACCCTGGGGACGGGAGGGTGGAATGAGCAGTTCTTC. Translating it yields CATLGTGGWNEQFF.

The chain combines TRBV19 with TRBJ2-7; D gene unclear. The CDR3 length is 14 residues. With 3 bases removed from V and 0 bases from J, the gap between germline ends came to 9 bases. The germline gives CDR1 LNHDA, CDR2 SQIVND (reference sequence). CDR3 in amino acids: CASSMSFYSYEQYF. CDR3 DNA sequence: TGTGCCAGTAGTATGAGCTTTTACTCCTACGAGCAGTACTTC.

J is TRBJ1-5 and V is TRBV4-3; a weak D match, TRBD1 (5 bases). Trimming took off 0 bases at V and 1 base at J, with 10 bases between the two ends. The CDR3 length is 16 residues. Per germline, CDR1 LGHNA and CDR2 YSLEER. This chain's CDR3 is CASSQEYPGSNQPQHF. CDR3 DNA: TGCGCCAGCAGCCAAGAATACCCAGGGAGCAATCAGCCCCAGCATTTT.

CDR3 sequence: CASSFGVGREKLYGYTF. For the CDR3, the DNA is TGTGCCAGCAGCTTCGGCGTCGGGAGGGAAAAGCTCTATGGCTACACCTTC. V is TRBV7-2 and J is TRBJ1-2; D remains unclear. There are 17 residues in the CDR3. Looked up from germline, CDR1 is SGHTA and CDR2 is FQGNSA. V was trimmed by 3 bases and J by 4 bases, leaving 21 bases between them.

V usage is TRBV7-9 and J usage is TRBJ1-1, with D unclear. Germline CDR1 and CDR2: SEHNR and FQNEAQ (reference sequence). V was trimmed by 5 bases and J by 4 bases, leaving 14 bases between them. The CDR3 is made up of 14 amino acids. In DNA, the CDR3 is TGTGCCAGCAGCCAACCGCAGGTTAGCACTGAAGCTTTCTTT. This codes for CASSQPQVSTEAFF.

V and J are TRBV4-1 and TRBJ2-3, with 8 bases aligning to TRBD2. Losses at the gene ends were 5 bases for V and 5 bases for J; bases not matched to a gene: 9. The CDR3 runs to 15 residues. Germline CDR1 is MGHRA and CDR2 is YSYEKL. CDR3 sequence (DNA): TGCGCCAGCAGCGGCCGGGAGGGCCCCGGAGATACGCAGTATTTT. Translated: CASSGREGPGDTQYF.